The source of this T cell receptor (beta chain) is a study of T cell responses to AZD1222 COVID-19 vaccine (dated by TCRdb to the early 2020s). General notes on the study: TCR sequencing covered more than 230 trial participants: 200 to 210 given two doses of AZD1222 and 26 given two doses of MenACWY control vaccine. Trial participants were enrolled by age into subgroups of 18-55, 56-69 and 70-plus years, and around 140, 26 and 57 TCR-sequenced participants, respectively, were included in these subgroups. General findings and caveats noted by the study authors: Most participants were white British and females outnumbered males, and the authors suggested that clonal diversity may have been underestimated. Because no day 14 peak-response samples were available, repertoires were characterized only after the peak T cell response. Reportedly, close to half of the unique spike-specific TCRs recognized epitopes lying outside the regions that are mutated in the B.1.351 and B.1.1.7 variants. Spike-specific TCR breadth and depth rose significantly after two AZD1222 doses compared with day 0 and with MenACWY recipients. Conclusions about previously exposed vaccinees are limited because only six or seven AZD1222 recipients were SARS-CoV-2 seropositive at baseline. In the small 56-69-year group, the increase in depth fell short of significance, most likely because of low power. Vaccine-associated CD4 TCRs spanned the whole spike protein, with dominant responses in regions 160-218 and 743-854.

This clone was detected a few times. Its antigen specificity is not known. Per-base quality was not reported, and no clone a single base away is much larger than it. As encoded in the germline V gene, CDR1 is SGHVS while CDR2 is FQNEAQ. A distance of 11 bases separates the germline ends of V and J, which lose 0 bases and 2 bases respectively. Taken from cysteine to phenylalanine, the CDR3 has 15 residues. The sequence is cut down to CDR3 DNA, 45 bases in frame from base 1. The time point label for this specimen denotes: about 28 days (+/-7) after the second vaccine dose. AZD1222 recipients whose second dose came at about 4 weeks and those whose second dose came at about 12 weeks were combined into one group, since spike-specific TCR depth and breadth did not differ between the two schedules. Vaccinee samples came from UK trials COV001 and COV002, including a single-blind randomized controlled phase 2/3 trial of AZD1222 (ChAdOx1 nCoV-19) in healthy adults. For TCRbeta chain sequencing, PBMC samples from trial participants were taken at day 0 and at day 28 after the second dose.

The CDR3 regions of human TCRbeta chains were analyzed by immunosequencing. Regarding the original processing steps: TCRs in the repertoires were matched against a reference library of SARS-CoV-2-specific TCRs that had been generated with the MIRA antigen-specificity platform. Breadth meant the fraction of unique TCRs that were SARS-CoV-2-associated, whereas depth meant the fraction of total T cells that were SARS-CoV-2-associated. Using the MIRA data, each spike-specific TCR was assigned both to the spike region to which the TCR was reactive and to a CD4 or CD8 class. Log10-transformed breadth and depth values were compared by one-way ANOVA with Sidak's multiple comparisons tests. TCRdb stores this immuneACCESS table with in-frame sequences only. Part of the clones is absent; in the studies checked, under half of the shortfall reflects unresolved V genes, and no reason is known for the rest. The D gene and trimming were derived from the DNA, and the V and J assignments and clone size from that table. The sample yields tens of thousands of clones; roughly nine tenths were counted once. About 9.3% of the sample is taken by the ten largest.

The sample in question was peripheral blood, obtained 28 days after the second AZD1222 dose. This receptor was taken from an adult who received the AZD1222 COVID-19 vaccine. The sequence links TRBV7-8 to TRBJ2-7; the D call is tentative, TRBD1 or TRBD2, as each matches 6 bases. The CDR3 corresponds to CASSLAPGAPYEQYF. In nucleotides, the sequence is TGTGCCAGCAGCTTAGCGCCGGGGGCCCCCTACGAGCAGTACTTC.